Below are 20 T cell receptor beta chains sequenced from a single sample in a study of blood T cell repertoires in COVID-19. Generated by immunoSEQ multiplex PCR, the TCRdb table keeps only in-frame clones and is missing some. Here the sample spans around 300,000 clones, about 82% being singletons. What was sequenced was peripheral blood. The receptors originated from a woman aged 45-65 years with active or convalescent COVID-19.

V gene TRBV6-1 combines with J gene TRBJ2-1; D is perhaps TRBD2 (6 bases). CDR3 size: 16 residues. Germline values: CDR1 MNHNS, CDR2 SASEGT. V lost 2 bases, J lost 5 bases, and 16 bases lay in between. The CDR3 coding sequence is TGTGCCAGCAGTGAATGGTTTAGCGGAACTAACAATGAGCAGTTCTTC. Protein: CASSEWFSGTNNEQFF.

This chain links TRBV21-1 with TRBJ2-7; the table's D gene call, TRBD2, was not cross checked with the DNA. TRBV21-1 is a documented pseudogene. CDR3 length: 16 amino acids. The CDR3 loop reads CASSKPEGRCGDEQYF. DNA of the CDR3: TGTGCCAGCAGCAAACCGGAGGGTAGGTGCGGGGACGAGCAGTACTTC.

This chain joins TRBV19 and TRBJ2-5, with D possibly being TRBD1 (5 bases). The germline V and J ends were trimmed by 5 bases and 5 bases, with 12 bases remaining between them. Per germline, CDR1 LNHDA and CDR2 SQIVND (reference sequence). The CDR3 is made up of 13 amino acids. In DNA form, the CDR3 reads TGTGCCAGTAGTCTCTCAGGGTATGAGACCCAGTACTTC. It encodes CASSLSGYETQYF.

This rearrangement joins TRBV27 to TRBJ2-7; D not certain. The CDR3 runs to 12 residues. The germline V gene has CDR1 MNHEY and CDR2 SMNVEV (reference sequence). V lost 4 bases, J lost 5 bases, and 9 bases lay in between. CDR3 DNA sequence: TGTGCCAGCAGTTCCTACAGAAACGAGCAGTACTTC. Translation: CASSSYRNEQYF.

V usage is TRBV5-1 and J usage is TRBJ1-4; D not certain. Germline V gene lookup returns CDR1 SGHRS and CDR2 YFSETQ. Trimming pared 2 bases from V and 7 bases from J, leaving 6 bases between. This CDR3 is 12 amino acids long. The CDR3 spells CASSLIGEKLFF. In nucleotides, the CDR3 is TGCGCCAGCAGCTTAATCGGTGAAAAACTGTTTTTT.

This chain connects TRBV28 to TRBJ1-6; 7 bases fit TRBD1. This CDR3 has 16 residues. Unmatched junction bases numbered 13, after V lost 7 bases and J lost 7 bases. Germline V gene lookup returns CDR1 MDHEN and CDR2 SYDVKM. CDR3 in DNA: TGTGCCAGCACCTCAGCGGAGACAGGGAGGAATTCACCCCTCCACTTT. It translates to CASTSAETGRNSPLHF.

Here the CDR3 reads CASTQGAVRAGYTF. The CDR3 coding sequence is TGTGCCAGCACCCAGGGGGCAGTCAGGGCGGGCTACACCTTC. The chain employs TRBV6-5 and TRBJ1-2; 8 bases match TRBD1. The length of the CDR3 is 14 residues. Losses at the gene ends were 7 bases for V and 8 bases for J; bases not matched to a gene: 12. Per the germline V gene, CDR1 is MNHEY and CDR2 is SVGAGI.

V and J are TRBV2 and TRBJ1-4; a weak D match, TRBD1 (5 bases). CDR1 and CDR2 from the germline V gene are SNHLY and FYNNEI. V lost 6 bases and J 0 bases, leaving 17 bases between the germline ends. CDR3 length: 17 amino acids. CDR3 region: CASRGWGRSSTNEKLFF. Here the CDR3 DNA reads TGTGCCAGCAGGGGGTGGGGCAGAAGTTCAACTAATGAAAAACTGTTTTTT. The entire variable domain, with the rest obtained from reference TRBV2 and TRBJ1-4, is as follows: EPEVTQTPSHQVTQMGQEVILRCVPISNHLYFYWYRQILGQKVEFLVSFYNNEISEKSEIFDDQFSVERPDGSNFTLKIRSTKLEDSAMYFCASRGWGRSSTNEKLFFGSGTQLSVL.

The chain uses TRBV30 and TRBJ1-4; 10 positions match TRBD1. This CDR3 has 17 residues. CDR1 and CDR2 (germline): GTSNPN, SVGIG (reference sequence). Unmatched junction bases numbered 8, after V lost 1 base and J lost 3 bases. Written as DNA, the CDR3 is TGTGCCTGGAGTGGGGGGACAGGGGATGAAGCTAATGAAAAACTGTTTTTT. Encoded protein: CAWSGGTGDEANEKLFF.

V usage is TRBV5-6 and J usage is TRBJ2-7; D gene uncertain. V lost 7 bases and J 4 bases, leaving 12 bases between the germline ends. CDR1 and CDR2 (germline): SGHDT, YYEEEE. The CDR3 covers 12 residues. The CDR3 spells CASRRGAYEQYF. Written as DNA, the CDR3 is TGTGCCAGCCGGAGAGGCGCTTACGAGCAGTACTTC.

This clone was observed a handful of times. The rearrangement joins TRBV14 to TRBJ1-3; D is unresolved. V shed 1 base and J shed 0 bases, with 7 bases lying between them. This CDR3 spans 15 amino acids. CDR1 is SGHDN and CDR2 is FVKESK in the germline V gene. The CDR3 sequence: CASSQARVSGNTIYF. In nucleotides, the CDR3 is TGTGCCAGCAGCCAAGCCCGGGTCTCTGGAAACACCATATATTTT. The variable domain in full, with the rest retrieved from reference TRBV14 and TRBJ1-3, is EAGVTQFPSHSVIEKGQTVTLRCDPISGHDNLYWYRRVMGKEIKFLLHFVKESKQDESGMPNNRFLAERTGGTYSTLKVQPAELEDSGVYFCASSQARVSGNTIYFGEGSWLTVV.

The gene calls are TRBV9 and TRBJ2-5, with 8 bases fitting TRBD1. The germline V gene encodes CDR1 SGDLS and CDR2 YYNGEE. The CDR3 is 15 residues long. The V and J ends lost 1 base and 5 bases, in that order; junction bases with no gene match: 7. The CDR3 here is CASSVTGGYIETQYF. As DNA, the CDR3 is TGTGCCAGCAGCGTAACAGGGGGATATATTGAGACCCAGTACTTC. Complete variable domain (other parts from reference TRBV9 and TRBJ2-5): DSGVTQTPKHLITATGQRVTLRCSPRSGDLSVYWYQQSLDQGLQFLIQYYNGEERAKGNILERFSAQQFPDLHSELNLSSLELGDSALYFCASSVTGGYIETQYFGPGTRLLVL.

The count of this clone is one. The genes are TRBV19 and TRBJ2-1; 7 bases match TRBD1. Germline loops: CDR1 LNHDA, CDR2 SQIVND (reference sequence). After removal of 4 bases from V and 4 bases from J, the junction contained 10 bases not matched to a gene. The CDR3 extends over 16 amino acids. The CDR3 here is CASSKGDSGPYNEQFF. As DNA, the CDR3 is TGTGCCAGTAGTAAGGGGGACAGCGGTCCGTACAATGAGCAGTTCTTC.

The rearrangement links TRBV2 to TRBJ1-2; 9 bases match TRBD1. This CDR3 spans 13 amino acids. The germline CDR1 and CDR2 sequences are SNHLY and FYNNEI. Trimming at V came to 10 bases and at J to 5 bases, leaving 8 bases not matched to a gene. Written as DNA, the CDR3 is TGTGCCACCCGGGGGGACAGGGCGTATGGCTACACCTTC. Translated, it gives CATRGDRAYGYTF.

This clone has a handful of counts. The CDR3 DNA is TGCGCCAGCAGCTTGGGGAGCGCGGCTAATGAAAAACTGTTTTTT. This sequence encodes CASSLGSAANEKLFF. The chain has TRBV5-1 and TRBJ1-4; D not resolved. The CDR3 is 15 residues long. V shed 0 bases and J shed 3 bases, with 9 bases lying between them. Germline V lookup: CDR1 SGHRS, CDR2 YFSETQ.

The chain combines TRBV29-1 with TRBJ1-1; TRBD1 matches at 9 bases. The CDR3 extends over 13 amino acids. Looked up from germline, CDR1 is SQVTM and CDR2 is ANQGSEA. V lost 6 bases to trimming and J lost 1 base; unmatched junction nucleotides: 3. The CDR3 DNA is TGCAGCGTCTCGACAGGGGGGAACACTGAAGCTTTCTTT. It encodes CSVSTGGNTEAFF. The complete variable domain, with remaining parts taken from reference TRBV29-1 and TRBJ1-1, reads SAVISQKPSRDICQRGTSLTIQCQVDSQVTMMFWYRQQPGQSLTLIATANQGSEATYESGFVIDKFPISRPNLTFSTLTVSNMSPEDSSIYLCSVSTGGNTEAFFGQGTRLTVV.

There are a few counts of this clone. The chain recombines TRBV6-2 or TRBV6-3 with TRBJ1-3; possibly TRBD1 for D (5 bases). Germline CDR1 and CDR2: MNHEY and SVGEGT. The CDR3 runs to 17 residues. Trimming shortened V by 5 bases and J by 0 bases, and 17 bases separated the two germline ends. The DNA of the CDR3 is TGTGCCAGCAGTCACCCGAGACAGAGGCCCTCTGGAAACACCATATATTTT. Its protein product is CASSHPRQRPSGNTIYF.

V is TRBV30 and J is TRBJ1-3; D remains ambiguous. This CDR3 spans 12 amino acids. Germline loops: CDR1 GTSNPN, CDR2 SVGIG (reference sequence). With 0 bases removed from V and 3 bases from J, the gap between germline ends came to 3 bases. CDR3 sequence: CAWSVNGNTIYF. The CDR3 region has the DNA TGTGCCTGGAGTGTTAATGGAAACACCATATATTTT.

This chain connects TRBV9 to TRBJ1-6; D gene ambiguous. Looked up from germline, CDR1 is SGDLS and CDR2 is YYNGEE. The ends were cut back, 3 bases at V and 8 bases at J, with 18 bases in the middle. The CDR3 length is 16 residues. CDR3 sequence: CASSARVDVADSPLHF. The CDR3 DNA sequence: TGTGCCAGCAGCGCTAGAGTTGATGTCGCCGATTCACCCCTCCACTTT. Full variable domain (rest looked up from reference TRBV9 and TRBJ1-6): DSGVTQTPKHLITATGQRVTLRCSPRSGDLSVYWYQQSLDQGLQFLIQYYNGEERAKGNILERFSAQQFPDLHSELNLSSLELGDSALYFCASSARVDVADSPLHFGNGTRLTVT.

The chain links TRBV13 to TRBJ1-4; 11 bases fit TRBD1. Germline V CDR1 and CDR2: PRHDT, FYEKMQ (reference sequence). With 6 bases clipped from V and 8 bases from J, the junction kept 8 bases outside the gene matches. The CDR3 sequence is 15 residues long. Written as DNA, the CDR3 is TGTGCCAGCAGGCGGACAGGGGGCGCTCGGGAAAAACTGTTTTTT. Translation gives CASRRTGGAREKLFF.